The clone carrying this TCR beta chain was observed once. The antigen remains unidentified. The data were taken from a study of cytomegalovirus exposure and HLA in healthy donors. Study-wide results and caveats: Later analysis associated a missense DCLRE1C variant with TCR beta V- and J-gene trimming.

V trimming: 6 bases; J trimming: 1 base; junction bases outside the gene matches: 8. CDR1 and CDR2 from the germline V gene are MNHEY and SMNVEV (reference sequence). The CDR3 spans 15 residues. The PCR employed 60 Vbeta primers together with 13 Jbeta primers. Assay: immunoSEQ multiplex PCR; the TCRdb copy retains only in-frame clones and omits some. The repertoire holds 100,000 or so clones, with 75% as singletons. Sequencing used PBMCs. This TCR derives from a woman between 18 and 29 years old in good health and CMV-seropositive. The rearrangement uses TRBV27 and TRBJ2-5, with 7 bases lining up with TRBD2. Written as DNA, the CDR3 is TGTGCCAGCAGCCCCCGCCAGCGGGGCCAAGAGACCCAGTACTTC. As protein: CASSPRQRGQETQYF.